This T cell receptor (beta chain) emerged from a study of tumor and adjacent non-tumor tissue in lung cancer. At the level of the study: Patients were aged about 30 to 80, ten or so men and 5 women, stage I to III.

Study results and limitations: In normal lung, the top 100 clones were significantly more dominant than in tumor.

A modified ARM-PCR protocol with three rounds of nested PCR amplified TCRbeta. TCRdb reprocessed the multiplex PCR reads with MiXCR, giving one entry per CDR3 protein. The sample lists about 85,000 distinct CDR3 sequences, roughly 62% occurring once. Germline V gives CDR1 SGHAT, CDR2 FQNNGV. Trimming took 1 base from V and 8 from J, leaving 18 bases between them. There are 16 residues in the CDR3. No cell sorting was done before RNA was extracted from the tissue. In the case of this clonotype: Antigen unknown.

The sequencing sample was made of lung tumor tissue. This TCR was recovered from a man in his 70s with non-small cell lung cancer. The chain couples TRBV11-2 to TRBJ2-1; D is possibly TRBD2 (5 bases). In nucleotides, the CDR3 is TGTGCCAGCAGCTTAGGAGGTAGCAGGAGGTACGATGAGCAGTTCTTC. Protein: CASSLGGSRRYDEQFF.